Below, 16 T cell receptor beta chains from the same sample are listed, as sequenced in a study of blood T cell repertoires in COVID-19. Libraries were prepared by immunoSEQ multiplex PCR; TCRdb keeps only in-frame clonotypes and omits some of them. This repertoire shows some 390,000 clones, roughly 86% found once; its top ten account for 2.5% to 3.5%. Sequenced input: peripheral blood. Receptors originate from a human donor in a cohort sampled during active COVID-19.

The chain has TRBV5-4 and TRBJ2-5; TRBD2 matches 12 bases. The CDR3 is 16 amino acids. Germline V gene sequence: CDR1 SGHNT, CDR2 YYREEE (reference sequence). The V and J ends lost 4 bases and 1 base, in that order; junction bases with no gene match: 5. CDR3 in DNA: TGTGCCAGCAGCCTGGGACTAGCGGGCCTCCAAGAGACCCAGTACTTC. It translates to CASSLGLAGLQETQYF.

The V call is TRBV6-5, the J call TRBJ1-1, with no clear D. The germline CDR1 and CDR2 sequences are MNHEY and SVGAGI. This CDR3 contains 14 residues. Trimming removed 6 bases at V and 1 base at J, with 12 bases between. CDR3 nucleotides: TGTGCCAGCAGCCCCCCAGGAGGGAACACTGAAGCTTTCTTT. The encoded protein is CASSPPGGNTEAFF.

The chain links TRBV6-2 or TRBV6-3 to TRBJ2-4; 12 bases are shared with TRBD2. Germline V lookup: CDR1 MNHEY, CDR2 SVGEGT. The CDR3 has 16 residues. V lost 6 bases, J lost 3 bases, and 6 bases stayed unmatched. The CDR3 DNA follows: TGTGCCAGCAGCCAAAGACTAGCGGGAGTCAAAAACATTCAGTACTTC. Its translation: CASSQRLAGVKNIQYF.

This chain joins TRBV11-3 and TRBJ2-2; D is unresolved. Germline assignment: CDR1 SGHNT and CDR2 YENEEA. V was cut by 2 bases and J by 5 bases, with 12 bases left in between. There are 15 residues in the CDR3. The CDR3: CASSLNSAQTGELFF. The DNA of the CDR3 is TGTGCCAGCAGCTTAAATTCTGCGCAAACCGGGGAGCTGTTTTTT.

The chain has TRBV30 and TRBJ2-7; TRBD1 matches 8 bases. Germline trimming cut 1 base from V and 6 bases from J; bases unmatched to any gene: 2. The CDR3 loop spans 12 amino acids. CDR1 GTSNPN and CDR2 SVGIG come from the germline V gene (reference sequence). The CDR3 nucleotides read TGTGCCTGGAGTGCGACAGGGGTCGAGCAGTACTTC. It encodes CAWSATGVEQYF.

On this clone: The sample has other DNA sequences that encode this CDR3 too. This sequence joins TRBV10-3 and TRBJ2-7; D gene unclear. Germline V lookup: CDR1 ENHRY, CDR2 SYGVKD. This CDR3 is built from 14 residues. The germline V and J ends were trimmed by 2 bases and 0 bases, with 8 bases remaining between them. CDR3 bases: TGTGCCATCAGTGAGGCAAGGAGCTCCTACGAGCAGTACTTC. It specifies CAISEARSSYEQYF.

The chain joins TRBV6-4 to TRBJ1-4, with TRBD1 matching 8 bases. This CDR3 comprises 15 residues. CDR1 is MRHNA, CDR2 SNTAGT, per germline. With 2 bases clipped from V and 8 bases from J, the junction kept 7 bases outside the gene matches. CDR3 amino acids: CASSDGGDRFEKLFF. The CDR3 DNA follows: TGTGCCAGCAGTGACGGGGGGGACAGGTTCGAAAAACTGTTTTTT.

This clone was seen only once. V is TRBV2 and J is TRBJ2-7; 11 bases map to TRBD2. V was clipped by 6 bases and J by 4 bases; unmatched bases: 5. CDR1 is SNHLY and CDR2 is FYNNEI in the germline V gene. The CDR3 consists of 14 residues. The DNA for the CDR3 is TGTGCCAGCAGGGGGACTAGCGGCGAATACGAGCAGTACTTC. This sequence encodes CASRGTSGEYEQYF.

The gene calls are TRBV19 and TRBJ1-2; tentative D call: TRBD1 (5 bases). Germline-derived CDR1 and CDR2 are LNHDA and SQIVND (reference sequence). CDR3 length equals 14 residues. Trimming left V 3 bases short and J 10 bases short, with 18 bases between. The CDR3 DNA reads as TGTGCCAGTAGTATGAACCCCTCCAGGGCAGACTACACCTTC. It is translated as CASSMNPSRADYTF.

This chain joins TRBV2 and TRBJ2-3, with TRBD2 matching 10 bases. The germline V gene encodes CDR1 SNHLY and CDR2 FYNNEI. Germline trimming cut 8 bases from V and 1 base from J; bases unmatched to any gene: 0. The CDR3 runs to 13 residues. CDR3 in DNA: TGTGCCAGCCTAGCGGGGGGCACAGATACGCAGTATTTT. Translation: CASLAGGTDTQYF.

In its sample, this clone was seen a few times. The chain employs TRBV7-9 and TRBJ2-7; D is uncertain. Germline CDR1 and CDR2: SEHNR and FQNEAQ (reference sequence). This CDR3 is 17 amino acids long. V was clipped by 1 base and J by 0 bases, with 16 bases between them. The DNA of the CDR3 is TGTGCCAGCAGCTTAGTGTTCGAGTCCAAGAGCTCCTACGAGCAGTACTTC. This translates into CASSLVFESKSSYEQYF.

The chain carries TRBV5-5 and TRBJ1-1; weak D call: TRBD1 (6 bases). This CDR3 contains 14 residues. The germline V gene has CDR1 SGHKS and CDR2 YYEKEE (reference sequence). The V gene lost 5 bases and the J gene lost 4 bases, with 15 bases spanning the gap. The chain's CDR3 is CASSLRTGFTEAFF. The CDR3 DNA reads as TGTGCCAGCAGTTTACGCACAGGGTTCACTGAAGCTTTCTTT.

The chain is built from TRBV5-8 and TRBJ2-1, with D perhaps TRBD2 (6 bases). From germline, CDR1 is SGHTS and CDR2 YDEGEE. The CDR3 runs 15 residues. Trimming removed 7 bases from V and 3 bases from J, with 17 bases in between. The CDR3 here is CASGAGRGIYNEQFF. CDR3 sequence (DNA): TGTGCCAGCGGTGCGGGACGCGGCATCTACAATGAGCAGTTCTTC.

This rearrangement joins TRBV6-5 to TRBJ2-7; the match to TRBD1 covers 7 bases. Germline CDR1 and CDR2: MNHEY and SVGAGI. The V and J ends lost 6 bases and 5 bases, in that order; junction bases with no gene match: 10. This CDR3 comprises 14 residues. In DNA form, the CDR3 reads TGTGCCAGCAGAAAAAGACAGGGCTCGGACGAGCAGTACTTC. This sequence encodes CASRKRQGSDEQYF.

This clone was detected only once. CDR3 nucleotide sequence: TGTGCCAGCGGTAGCGGGGGCTACAATGAGCAGTTCTTC. The encoded protein is CASGSGGYNEQFF. The V and J genes are TRBV9 and TRBJ2-1, with 9 bases matching TRBD2. V shed 7 bases, J shed 3 bases, and the junction held 2 bases outside the gene matches. Per the germline V gene, CDR1 is SGDLS and CDR2 is YYNGEE. The CDR3 sequence is 13 residues long.

CDR3 amino acids: CASSRDSLANVLTF. CDR3 bases: TGTGCCAGCAGCCGCGACAGTCTTGCCAACGTCCTGACTTTC. The chain couples TRBV6-5 to TRBJ2-6; D possibly corresponds to TRBD1 (5 bases). Germline V CDR1 and CDR2: MNHEY, SVGAGI. The CDR3 has 14 amino acids. The V end lost 6 bases, the J end lost 7 bases, and 13 bases lay between the germline ends.